The entry below describes one T cell receptor (beta chain). Its antigen is not known. This sample is drawn from a study of cytomegalovirus exposure and HLA in healthy donors. General observations from the study: V- and J-gene trimming of TCR beta was linked (in a later analysis) to a missense DCLRE1C variant.

Trimming removed 5 bases at V and 4 bases at J, with 14 bases between. The CDR3 totals 15 residues. Germline lookup yields CDR1 SGHTA and CDR2 FQGTGA. Each donor's status was that of a healthy bone marrow donor. Primers for the PCR totalled 60 Vbeta and 13 Jbeta. Assay: immunoSEQ multiplex PCR; the TCRdb copy retains only in-frame clones and omits some. The sample table sets out 100,000 to 150,000 clones. This TCR was recovered from a woman in her thirties or forties in good health and CMV-seropositive. The genes are TRBV7-3 and TRBJ2-2, with D tentatively TRBD2 (6 bases). Sequencing was carried out using PBMCs. The CDR3 protein is CASSPSGFVTGELFF. The CDR3 coding sequence is TGTGCCAGCAGCCCAAGCGGGTTCGTCACCGGGGAGCTGTTTTTT.